This TCR beta chain comes out of a study of OX40 agonist ivuxolimab in advanced cancers. Study in general: Administration of intravenous ivuxolimab to patients occurred every 2 weeks at 0.01 to 10 mg/kg.

On cycle 4 day 1 and cycle 7 day 1, as well as at baseline, blood was sampled. Notes on this clone: Antigen: not known.

Study-wide points: Some of the lowest clonal expansion was seen in partial responders at 0.1-3.0 mg/kg. The study observed clonal expansion of CD4+ and CD8+ blood T cells by week 6 at 0.1 to 3.0 mg/kg.

Assay used: immunoSEQ multiplex PCR; TCRdb lists only in-frame clones, some missing. The table records approximately 30,000 clones, about 92% of them present only once. Sequenced material: CD4+ or CD8+ T cells sorted from blood, taken in a trial of the OX40 agonist ivuxolimab. This TCR was recovered from an adult with an advanced solid tumor such as melanoma, head and neck, liver or kidney cancer.

CDR3 amino acids: CASNTQGDHGYTF. The CDR3 coding sequence is TGTGCCAGCAACACCCAGGGGGACCATGGCTACACCTTC. The chain has TRBV2 and TRBJ1-2; 7 nucleotides line up with TRBD1. The CDR3 spans 13 residues. Germline trimming cut 7 bases from V and 6 bases from J; bases unmatched to any gene: 8. The V gene's germline CDR1 is SNHLY and CDR2 FYNNEI.